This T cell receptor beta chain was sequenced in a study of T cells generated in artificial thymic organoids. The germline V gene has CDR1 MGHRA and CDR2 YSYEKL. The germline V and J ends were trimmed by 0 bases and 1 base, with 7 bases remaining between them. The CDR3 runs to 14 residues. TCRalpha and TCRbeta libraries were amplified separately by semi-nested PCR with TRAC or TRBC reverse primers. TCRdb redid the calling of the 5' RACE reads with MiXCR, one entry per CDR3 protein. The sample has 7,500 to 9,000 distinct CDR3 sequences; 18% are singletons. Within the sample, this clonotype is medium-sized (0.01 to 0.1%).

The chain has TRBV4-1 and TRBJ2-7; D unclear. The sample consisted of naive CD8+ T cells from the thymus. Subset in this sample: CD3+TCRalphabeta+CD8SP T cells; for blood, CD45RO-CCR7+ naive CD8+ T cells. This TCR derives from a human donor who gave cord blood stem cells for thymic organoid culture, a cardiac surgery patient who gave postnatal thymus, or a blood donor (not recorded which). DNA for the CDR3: TGCGCCAGCAGCCAAGAACCGGCTTCCTACGAGCAGTACTTC. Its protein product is CASSQEPASYEQYF.